Below, 4 T cell receptor beta chains from the same sample are listed, as sequenced in a study of OX40 agonist ivuxolimab in advanced cancers. Sequencing used immunoSEQ multiplex PCR; TCRdb keeps in-frame clones, though not all of them. This sample has roughly 66,000 clones, with around 86% found just once. The material sequenced was CD4+ or CD8+ T cells sorted from blood, taken in a trial of the OX40 agonist ivuxolimab. These receptors all stem from an adult with an advanced solid tumor such as melanoma, head and neck, liver or kidney cancer.

The gene calls are TRBV14 and TRBJ2-2; D unresolved. This CDR3 has 15 amino acids. Trimming took off 0 bases at V and 1 base at J, with 6 bases between the two ends. Germline CDR1 reads SGHDN; CDR2 reads FVKESK. The chain's CDR3 is CASSQDFWNTGELFF. The CDR3 region has the DNA TGTGCCAGCAGCCAAGACTTTTGGAACACCGGGGAGCTGTTTTTT.

The chain links TRBV19 to TRBJ1-1; D is unclear. This CDR3 contains 13 residues. Germline V gene data show CDR1 as LNHDA and CDR2 as SQIVND (reference sequence). The ends were cut back, 5 bases at V and 1 base at J, with 8 bases in the middle. This chain's CDR3 is CASSPTRNTEAFF. The CDR3 DNA follows: TGTGCCAGTAGTCCCACAAGGAACACTGAAGCTTTCTTT.

The V gene is TRBV30, the J gene TRBJ1-5; no clear D gene. Germline V gene lookup returns CDR1 GTSNPN and CDR2 SVGIG (reference sequence). V lost 5 bases and J 7 bases, leaving 18 bases between the germline ends. The CDR3 sequence is 14 residues long. Here the CDR3 DNA reads TGTGCCTGGTGCATCGTGGGTCGGCGCCAGCCCCAGCATTTT. As protein: CAWCIVGRRQPQHF.

The V and J genes are TRBV6-1 and TRBJ1-1, with 7 bases matching TRBD1. CDR1 and CDR2 from the germline V gene are MNHNS and SASEGT. The CDR3 consists of 14 residues. J lost 1 base, V lost 7 bases, and 6 bases had no gene match. Here the CDR3 DNA reads TGTGCCAGCAACCCCGGGACAGCGAACACTGAAGCTTTCTTT. As protein: CASNPGTANTEAFF.